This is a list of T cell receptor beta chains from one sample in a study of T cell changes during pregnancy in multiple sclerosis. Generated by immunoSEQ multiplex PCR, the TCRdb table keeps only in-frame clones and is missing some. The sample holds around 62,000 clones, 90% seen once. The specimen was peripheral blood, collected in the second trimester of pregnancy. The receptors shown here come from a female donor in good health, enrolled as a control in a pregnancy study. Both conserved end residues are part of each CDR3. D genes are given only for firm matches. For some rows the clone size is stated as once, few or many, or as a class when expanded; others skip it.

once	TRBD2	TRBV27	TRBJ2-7	CASSPQLALYEQYF	TGTGCCAGCAGTCCCCAACTAGCGCTCTACGAGCAGTACTTC
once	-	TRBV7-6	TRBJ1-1	CASSLAADMNTEAFF	TGTGCCAGCAGCTTAGCCGCAGATATGAACACTGAAGCTTTCTTT
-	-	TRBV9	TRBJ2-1	CASSGTEDNEQFF	TGTGCCAGCAGCGGGACTGAAGACAATGAGCAGTTCTTC
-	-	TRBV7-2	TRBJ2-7	CASSLAPSSYEQYF	TGTGCCAGCAGCTTAGCCCCTAGCTCCTACGAGCAGTACTTC
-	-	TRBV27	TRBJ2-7	CASSSSRVPYEQYF	TGTGCCAGCAGTTCCTCCCGGGTCCCCTACGAGCAGTACTTC
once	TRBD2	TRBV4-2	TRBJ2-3	CASSERGLAGGYLTDTQYF	TGTGCCAGCAGCGAAAGGGGACTAGCGGGGGGGTACCTCACAGATACGCAGTATTTT
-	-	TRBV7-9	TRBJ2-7	CASSSPERYEQYF	TGTGCCAGCAGCTCCCCGGAGCGCTACGAGCAGTACTTC
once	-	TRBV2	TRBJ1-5	CASSEAGHPNQPQHF	TGTGCCAGCAGTGAAGCTGGACACCCCAATCAGCCCCAGCATTTT
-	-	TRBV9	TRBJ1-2	CASSSRGFSNYGYTF	TGTGCCAGCAGCTCCAGGGGTTTTTCTAACTATGGCTACACCTTC
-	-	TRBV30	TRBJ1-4	CAWSPSGAKDEKLFF	TGTGCCTGGAGTCCCTCAGGTGCAAAGGATGAAAAACTGTTTTTT
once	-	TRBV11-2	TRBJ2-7	CASSLGGGTYEQYF	TGTGCCAGCAGCCTGGGAGGAGGCACCTACGAGCAGTACTTC
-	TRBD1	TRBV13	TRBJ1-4	CASSQDRVTGDLGKLFF	TGTGCCAGCAGCCAGGATCGAGTGACAGGGGATTTAGGAAAACTGTTTTTT
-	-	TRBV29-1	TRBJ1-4	CSVSPQATNEKLFF	TGCAGCGTCTCCCCGCAGGCAACTAATGAAAAACTGTTTTTT
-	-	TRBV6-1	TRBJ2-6	CASSPSPSGANVLTF	TGTGCCAGCAGTCCTTCCCCTTCCGGGGCCAACGTCCTGACTTTC
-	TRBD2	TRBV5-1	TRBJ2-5	CASSFGTSGGQETQYF	TGCGCCAGCAGCTTCGGGACTAGCGGGGGACAAGAGACCCAGTACTTC
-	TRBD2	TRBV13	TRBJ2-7	CASSPGLADRDEQYF	TGTGCCAGCAGCCCAGGACTAGCGGACAGAGATGAGCAGTACTTC
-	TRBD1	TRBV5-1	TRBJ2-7	CASSFDRETYEQYF	TGCGCCAGCAGCTTCGACAGGGAGACCTACGAGCAGTACTTC
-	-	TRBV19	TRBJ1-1	CASSIWGSWSVNTEAFF	TGTGCCAGTAGTATTTGGGGCTCATGGTCCGTGAACACTGAAGCTTTCTTT
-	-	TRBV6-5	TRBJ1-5	CASSYQGGQPQHF	TGTGCCAGCAGTTACCAGGGAGGCCAGCCCCAGCATTTT
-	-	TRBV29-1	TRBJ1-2	CSTPDIHQGYTF	TGCAGCACCCCCGATATCCATCAGGGCTACACCTTC
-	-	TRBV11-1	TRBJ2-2	CASRVRGNTGELFF	TGTGCCAGCAGGGTCAGGGGGAACACCGGGGAGCTGTTTTTT
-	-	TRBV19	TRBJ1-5	CASTLQNDQPQHF	TGTGCCAGTACCCTACAGAACGATCAGCCCCAGCATTTT
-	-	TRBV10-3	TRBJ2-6	CAAGQGGSGANVLTF	TGTGCCGCCGGGCAGGGTGGATCTGGGGCCAACGTCCTGACTTTC
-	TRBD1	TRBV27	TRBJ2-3	CASSLDRADTQYF	TGTGCCAGCAGTTTAGACAGGGCAGATACGCAGTATTTT
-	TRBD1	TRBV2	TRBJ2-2	CASRAGQGRGELFF	TGTGCCAGCAGGGCCGGACAGGGGCGGGGGGAGCTGTTTTTT
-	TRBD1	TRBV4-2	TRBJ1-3	CASSQEGMARGRLTSGNTIYF	TGTGCCAGCAGCCAAGAGGGGATGGCCAGGGGGCGCTTGACCTCTGGAAACACCATATATTTT
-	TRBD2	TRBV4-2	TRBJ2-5	CASSQESDSGKAETQYF	TGTGCCAGCAGCCAAGAGTCCGATAGCGGGAAAGCAGAGACCCAGTACTTC
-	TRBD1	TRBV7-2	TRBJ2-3	CASSPVARGQGTDTQYF	TGTGCCAGCAGTCCCGTCGCCCGGGGACAGGGGACAGATACGCAGTATTTT
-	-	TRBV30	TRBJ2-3	CAWSVLSVYGLHPISRCTDTQYF	TGTGCCTGGAGTGTACTCTCAGTTTACGGACTACATCCTATCTCCCGATGCACAGATACGCAGTATTTT
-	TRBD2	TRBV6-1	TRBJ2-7	CASSGGLALSYEQYF	TGTGCCAGCAGTGGGGGACTAGCGCTTTCCTACGAGCAGTACTTC
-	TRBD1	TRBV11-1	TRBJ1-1	CASCGYPNPGQGDTEAFF	TGTGCCAGCTGTGGGTACCCTAATCCGGGACAGGGGGACACTGAAGCTTTCTTT
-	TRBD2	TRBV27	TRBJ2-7	CASSADGTTGNEQYF	TGTGCCAGCAGTGCTGACGGGACTACCGGGAACGAGCAGTACTTC
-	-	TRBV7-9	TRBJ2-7	CASSLYSPREQYF	TGTGCCAGCAGCTTATACTCCCCGCGCGAGCAGTACTTC
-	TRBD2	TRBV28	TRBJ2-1	CASGEVAGGEQFF	TGTGCCAGTGGTGAGGTAGCGGGGGGTGAGCAGTTCTTC
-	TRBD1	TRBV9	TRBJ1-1	CASSDTGQGGMNTEAFF	TGTGCCAGCAGCGACACAGGACAGGGCGGAATGAACACTGAAGCTTTCTTT
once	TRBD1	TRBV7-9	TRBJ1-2	CASSVWDSPRPDGYTF	TGTGCCAGCAGCGTTTGGGACAGTCCCCGCCCCGATGGCTACACCTTC
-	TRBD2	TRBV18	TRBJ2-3	CASSPRASGSTDTQYF	TGTGCCAGCTCACCAAGGGCTAGCGGAAGCACAGATACGCAGTATTTT
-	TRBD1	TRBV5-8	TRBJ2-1	CASSFRDRVLGDEQFF	TGTGCCAGCAGCTTTAGGGACAGGGTACTGGGCGATGAGCAGTTCTTC
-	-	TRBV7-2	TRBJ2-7	CASSPRQGGYEQYF	TGTGCCAGCAGCCCCCGCCAGGGAGGCTACGAGCAGTACTTC
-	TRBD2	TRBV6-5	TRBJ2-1	CASSYDGLAGAREQFF	TGTGCCAGCAGTTACGATGGACTAGCGGGAGCGCGTGAGCAGTTCTTC
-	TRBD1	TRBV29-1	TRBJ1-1	CSARTGGTEAFF	TGCAGCGCCCGGACAGGGGGCACTGAAGCTTTCTTT
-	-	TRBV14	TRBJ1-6	CASSLREGRSPLHF	TGTGCCAGCAGCCTTAGGGAGGGCCGGTCACCCCTCCACTTT
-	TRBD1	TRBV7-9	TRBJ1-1	CASRWHGQGAGSTEAFF	TGTGCCAGCAGGTGGCATGGACAGGGGGCCGGGAGCACTGAAGCTTTCTTT
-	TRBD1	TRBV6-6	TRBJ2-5	CASSYSTGTGTQYF	TGTGCCAGCAGTTACTCGACAGGGACGGGGACCCAGTACTTC
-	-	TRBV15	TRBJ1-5	CATSGGETLDQPQHF	TGTGCCACCAGCGGGGGGGAGACACTAGATCAGCCCCAGCATTTT
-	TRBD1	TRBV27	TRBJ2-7	CASRGVWTGPEQYF	TGTGCCAGCAGGGGGGTCTGGACAGGGCCCGAGCAGTACTTC